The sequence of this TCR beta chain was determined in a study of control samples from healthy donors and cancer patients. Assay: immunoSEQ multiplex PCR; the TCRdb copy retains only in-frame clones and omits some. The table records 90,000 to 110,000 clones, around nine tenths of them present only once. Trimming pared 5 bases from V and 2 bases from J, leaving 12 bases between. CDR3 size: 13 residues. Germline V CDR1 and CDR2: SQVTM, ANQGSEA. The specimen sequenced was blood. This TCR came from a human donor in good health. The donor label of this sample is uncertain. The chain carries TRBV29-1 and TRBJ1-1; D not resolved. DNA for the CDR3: TGCAGCGTTCTCTTGGAAGGAAACACTGAAGCTTTCTTT. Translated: CSVLLEGNTEAFF. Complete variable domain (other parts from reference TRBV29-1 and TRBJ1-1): SAVISQKPSRDICQRGTSLTIQCQVDSQVTMMFWYRQQPGQSLTLIATANQGSEATYESGFVIDKFPISRPNLTFSTLTVSNMSPEDSSIYLCSVLLEGNTEAFFGQGTRLTVV.